Sequencing of this T cell receptor beta chain was carried out in a study of CD4+ T cells in melanoma. Regarding the study as a whole: A reported correlation linked neoantigen-specific CD4+ T cells to CD8+, macrophage and B cell function.

Trimming shortened V by 4 bases and J by 0 bases, and 12 bases separated the two germline ends. Germline assignment: CDR1 GTSNPN and CDR2 SVGIG (reference sequence). This CDR3 spans 15 amino acids. Repertoires were generated with immunoSEQ multiplex PCR, while TCRdb's copy carries only in-frame clones and drops some. In the table there are about 50,000 clones, roughly 89% of which are singletons. Notes on this clone: What it recognizes is unknown.

Sequenced material: peripheral blood. The gene calls are TRBV30 and TRBJ2-2, with no clear D. The sequence came from a human donor with melanoma. The CDR3 bases are TGTGCCTGGATGGGCAGGATAACGAACACCGGGGAGCTGTTTTTT. Protein: CAWMGRITNTGELFF.